A selection of T cell receptor beta chains follows, all from one sample in a study of CD8+CD57+ T cells in acquired aplastic anemia. TCRdb processed the reads anew with MiXCR; each CDR3 protein has one entry. The sample carries about 260,000 distinct CDR3 sequences, 82% recorded once. The specimen was sorted CD4+, CD8+, or CD8+CD57+ T cells (not recorded which) from PBMCs. The receptors stem from a human donor with aplastic anemia. Both conserved end residues are part of each CDR3. A D gene is named only where the DNA matches it firmly. Size is stated for part of the rows, as once, few or many counts, or as a class when the clone is expanded.

TRBV20-1	TRBD1	15	once	TRBJ1-1	TGCAGTGCTAGAGAAGGGGACAGGGGAGACGTCGAAGCTTTCTTT	CSAREGDRGDVEAFF
TRBV7-2	NA	12	NA	TRBJ2-5	TGTGCCGGCAGCGTAGGTAGCGAGACGCAGTACTTT	CAGSVGSETQYF
TRBV7-9	TRBD1	15	once	TRBJ1-1	TGTGCCAGCAGGGTTTCCCGACAGGGACATTACGAGCAGTTCTTT	CASRVSRQGHYEQFF
TRBV9	NA	13	NA	TRBJ2-3	TGTGCCAGCGGAGACGGTGGGAAAATTCAGTACTACTTT	CASGDGGKIQYYF
TRBV7-9	NA	12	NA	TRBJ1-4	TGTGCCAGCAGCTTAGAGAATGAAAAACTGTTTTTT	CASSLENEKLFF
TRBV7-9	NA	15	NA	TRBJ1-1	TGTGCCAGCAGCGCGACTAATGGACAGCAGCATGTTGCTTTCTTT	CASSATNGQQHVAFF
TRBV6-1	NA	14	NA	TRBJ1-6	TGTGCCAGCAGCTCGGGCAGTTGGTACTCACCCCTCCACTTT	CASSSGSWYSPLHF
TRBV7-3	NA	16	NA	TRBJ2-1	TGTGCCAGCAGCTTACCAGGCGGAGGGGGAAGCGAAGAGCAGTTCTTC	CASSLPGGGGSEEQFF
TRBV2	NA	15	NA	TRBJ2-3	TGTGCCAGCAGTGAGTCGTATAGCAATCAGCCCCAGCATTATTTT	CASSESYSNQPQHYF
TRBV5-6	NA	14	few	TRBJ2-3	TGTGCCAGCAGCCCCGTTGGCGGTCCCGATACGCAGTATTTT	CASSPVGGPDTQYF
TRBV9	NA	14	NA	TRBJ2-5	TGTGCCACCTCAAGACAGGCCAACGCCGTTAAACACTACTTC	CATSRQANAVKHYF
TRBV10-3	NA	17	few	TRBJ1-4	TGTGCCATCAGTGAGTCTTTTGGAGGACAAATTAATGAAAAACTGTTTTTT	CAISESFGGQINEKLFF
TRBV20-1	NA	13	NA	TRBJ2-3	TGCAGTCATTCCAGAGGGATCGCAGATACGCAGTATTTT	CSHSRGIADTQYF
TRBV2	NA	13	NA	TRBJ2-3	TGTGCCAGCGGGGACGTGGGCACAGATACTGAGTATTTT	CASGDVGTDTEYF
TRBV11-3	NA	15	once	TRBJ1-4	TGTGCCAGCAGCTTAGGTCTGACAGCAAATGAAAAACTGTTTTTT	CASSLGLTANEKLFF
TRBV9	TRBD2	14	NA	TRBJ2-3	TGTGCCAGCAGTTACGGACTAGCAGCCACAGATACGCATTTT	CASSYGLAATDTHF
TRBV4-1	NA	14	NA	TRBJ1-5	TGCGCCAGCAGTGCCGGGACTATCAATCAGCCCCAGCATTTT	CASSAGTINQPQHF
TRBV2	NA	14	NA	TRBJ2-5	TGTGCCAGCAGTGAGTGGAATAGCAATCAGCCCCAGCATTTC	CASSEWNSNQPQHF
TRBV7-9	TRBD1	13	once	TRBJ1-5	TGTGCCAGCGGGAAAGGGGGCAAAGATACGCAGCATTTT	CASGKGGKDTQHF
TRBV19	NA	14	NA	TRBJ2-7	TGTGCCAGCAGTATCGCTAGAAGCTCCTACGATGAGTACTTC	CASSIARSSYDEYF
TRBV7-6	NA	15	NA	TRBJ2-5	TGTGCCAGCAGCTTAGCCCAAGGTACAAAAGAGCCCCAGTACTTC	CASSLAQGTKEPQYF
TRBV7-9	NA	15	NA	TRBJ1-1	TGTGCCAGCAGCTTAGATCGGGGGGGGAACACCGAGCAGTTCTTT	CASSLDRGGNTEQFF
TRBV2	NA	15	NA	TRBJ2-7	TGTGCCAGCATGAGGGGTAGAGGGATCGGCTACGAGCAGTACTTC	CASMRGRGIGYEQYF
TRBV7-8	NA	17	NA	TRBJ2-5	TGTGCCAGCAGCTTTCATCCAGGCGGGACAGCCCTTGACACCCAGTACTTC	CASSFHPGGTALDTQYF
TRBV5-8	NA	14	NA	TRBJ2-5	TGTGCCAGCAGCTCTGGACCGACACAAGAGACCCAGTACTTC	CASSSGPTQETQYF
TRBV11-2	NA	17	NA	TRBJ2-4	TGTGCCAGCAGCTTAGATCTGACAGTACTAGCCAAAAACATTCAGTACTTC	CASSLDLTVLAKNIQYF
TRBV10-3	NA	16	NA	TRBJ1-1	TGTGCCATCAGTGAGTCGGCACAAGGACAACAGGCTGAAACATTCTTT	CAISESAQGQQAETFF
TRBV11-3	NA	15	NA	TRBJ2-5	TGTGCCAGCAGTTTAGGCGTGACATGGGGAGAGACCCAGTACTTC	CASSLGVTWGETQYF
TRBV9	NA	14	NA	TRBJ1-5	TGTGCCAGCAGCGCGGAGTCAGGTACGCAGCACTATCATTTT	CASSAESGTQHYHF
TRBV24-1	NA	13	NA	TRBJ2-1	TGTGCCACCTTGGCTGGGGGGATCGATGAGCAGTTCTTT	CATLAGGIDEQFF
TRBV14	NA	15	NA	TRBJ2-3	TGTGCCAGCAGCCCCCCTGGCGGCCGCACAGATACGCAGTATTTT	CASSPPGGRTDTQYF
TRBV7-8	NA	15	NA	TRBJ1-2	TGTGCCAGCAGCCCCATTGACGGGATCGAGGATACGCAGACCTTC	CASSPIDGIEDTQTF
TRBV9	TRBD1	16	NA	TRBJ1-1	TGTGCCAGCAGCGCCCAGGCCGGGACAGTGAACACTGAAGCTTTCTTT	CASSAQAGTVNTEAFF
TRBV7-4	TRBD2	14	once	TRBJ2-3	TGTGCCAGCAGCTTAGGACTAGCGGGAGGACCACACGATTTT	CASSLGLAGGPHDF
TRBV7-2	NA	14	NA	TRBJ1-6	TGTGCCAGCAGCTTAGAGGGAGGTCCTTCACCCCAGCACTTT	CASSLEGGPSPQHF
TRBV5-1	NA	15	NA	TRBJ2-3	TGCGCCAGCAGCTTGGGTTCGGGACCTCGGATACTGGAGTATTTT	CASSLGSGPRILEYF
TRBV15	NA	14	NA	TRBJ2-5	TGTGCCACCAGCAGGGGCACCAGCCAAGAACCCCTGTACTTC	CATSRGTSQEPLYF
TRBV7-3	TRBD1	16	NA	TRBJ2-3	TGTGCCAGCAGCTCACGGGACAGGGGAACTATGGCTACACAGTATTTT	CASSSRDRGTMATQYF
TRBV13	NA	14	NA	TRBJ1-5	TGTGCCAGCAGCGAAGCTTATACAACTAAGGACAAACGTTTT	CASSEAYTTKDKRF
TRBV7-8	NA	16	once	TRBJ2-5	TGTGCCAGCAGCTTAGCCAATGGGCGCGATACGCAGTACCAGTACTTC	CASSLANGRDTQYQYF
TRBV12-3/TRBV12-4	NA	14	NA	TRBJ2-3	TGTGCCAGCAGTTTAGGACAGAGGAGGGGCCGGGAGCTGTTT	CASSLGQRRGRELF
TRBV9	NA	17	NA	TRBJ2-3	TGTGCCAGCAGCGTAGGACGCCTGGGGGAAGGTCGGTGTACGCAGTATTTT	CASSVGRLGEGRCTQYF
TRBV7-9	TRBD2	16	NA	TRBJ2-5	TGTGCCAGCAGCCCAGGGATAGCGGGGGACGGTGAGACCCAGTACTTC	CASSPGIAGDGETQYF
TRBV7-2	NA	15	NA	TRBJ2-7	TGTGCCAGCAGCCCCAGGGCCAATGAGCAGTTCTTGGGGTACTTC	CASSPRANEQFLGYF